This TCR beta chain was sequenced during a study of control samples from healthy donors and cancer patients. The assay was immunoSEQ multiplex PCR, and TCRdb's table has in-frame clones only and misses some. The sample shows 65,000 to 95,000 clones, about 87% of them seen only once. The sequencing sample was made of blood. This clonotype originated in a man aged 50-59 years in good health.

The CDR3 here is CASSITGLGANVLTF. CDR3 DNA sequence: TGTGCCAGTAGTATAACAGGGTTGGGGGCCAACGTCCTGACTTTC. This sequence joins TRBV19 and TRBJ2-6; TRBD1 is a possible D gene (6 bases). This CDR3 is built from 15 residues. V was trimmed by 2 bases and J by 4 bases, leaving 9 bases between them. CDR1 is LNHDA, CDR2 SQIVND, per germline (reference sequence).